This TCR beta chain was retrieved from a study of control samples from healthy donors and cancer patients. The ends were cut back, 3 bases at V and 6 bases at J, with 12 bases in the middle. From germline, CDR1 is MNHEY and CDR2 SMNVEV (reference sequence). The CDR3 contains 14 residues. Data came from immunoSEQ multiplex PCR; TCRdb stores just in-frame clones and leaves some out. Of 100,000 or so clones listed, almost 85% are singletons. The clonotype comes from a woman aged 60-70 years in good health. Material: blood. The chain combines TRBV27 with TRBJ2-1, with D perhaps matching TRBD1 (5 bases). The CDR3, as DNA: TGTGCCAGCAGTTTCATCCCCCAGGGCAATGAGCAGTTCTTC. It specifies CASSFIPQGNEQFF.